This entry concerns a single T cell receptor (beta chain). Its antigen is currently unknown. It was focal radiation plus CTLA-4 blockade with ipilimumab that patients with chemo-refractory metastatic non-small-cell lung cancer received. The entry originates in a study of radiotherapy plus CTLA-4 blockade in lung cancer. Study-wide points: An expansion of tumor-derived TCR clones occurred in blood after radiotherapy plus ipilimumab.

Unmatched junction bases numbered 6, after V lost 3 bases and J lost 4 bases. The CDR3 totals 15 residues. CDR1 is SGHKS and CDR2 is YYEKEE in the germline V gene (reference sequence). Libraries were prepared by immunoSEQ multiplex PCR; TCRdb keeps only in-frame clonotypes and omits some of them. The sample carries about 120,000 clones, about four fifths recorded once. The rearrangement joins TRBV5-5 to TRBJ2-2; 7 bases line up with TRBD2. Sequenced here: peripheral blood, sampled from a patient treated with radiotherapy plus ipilimumab. This sequence originates from a human donor with non-small cell lung cancer who had a partial response to radiotherapy plus ipilimumab. Here the CDR3 DNA reads TGTGCCAGCAGCTGGGAGGGTGGCATCACCGGGGAGCTGTTTTTT. As protein: CASSWEGGITGELFF.